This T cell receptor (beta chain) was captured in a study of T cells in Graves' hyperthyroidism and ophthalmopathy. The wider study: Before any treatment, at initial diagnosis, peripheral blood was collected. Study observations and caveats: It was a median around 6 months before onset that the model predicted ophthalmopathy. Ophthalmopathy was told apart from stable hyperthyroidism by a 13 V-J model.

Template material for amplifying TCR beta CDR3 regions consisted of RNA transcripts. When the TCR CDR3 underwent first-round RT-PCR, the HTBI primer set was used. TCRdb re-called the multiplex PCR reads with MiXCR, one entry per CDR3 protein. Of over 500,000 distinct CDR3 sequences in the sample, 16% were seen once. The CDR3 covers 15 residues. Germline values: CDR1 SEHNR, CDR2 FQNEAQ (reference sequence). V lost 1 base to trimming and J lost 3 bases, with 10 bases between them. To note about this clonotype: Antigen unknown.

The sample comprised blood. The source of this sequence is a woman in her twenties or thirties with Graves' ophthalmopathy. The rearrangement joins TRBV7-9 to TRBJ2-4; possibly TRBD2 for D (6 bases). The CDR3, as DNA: TGTGCCAGCAGCTTAGGCGGGAACCTCAAAAACATTCAGTACTTC. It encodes CASSLGGNLKNIQYF.